The text below deals with one T cell receptor beta chain. This sample is drawn from a study of blood T cell repertoires in COVID-19. Study as a whole: Spain, Italy and the United States supplied samples that represented acute and convalescent COVID-19. PBMCs, B-cell-depleted T cells, or T cells provided the cDNA or gDNA that made up the material.

Original data processing: Estimation of nucleated cell counts was performed using reference gene primer amplification. Repertoires were generated with immunoSEQ multiplex PCR, while TCRdb's copy carries only in-frame clones and drops some. D and trimming were read from the DNA, whereas the V and J calls and clone size are those reported in that table. The sample records about 97,000 clones, approximately 82% being singletons. V was shortened by 5 bases and J by 8 bases, with 21 bases between the two germline ends. The CDR3 is 16 residues long. Looked up from germline, CDR1 is SEHNR and CDR2 is FQNEAQ (reference sequence).

Material: peripheral blood. V is TRBV7-9 and J is TRBJ1-4, with D tentatively TRBD1 (5 bases). This clonotype was sampled from a man aged 65 to 79 with acute or convalescent COVID-19. Here the CDR3 reads CASSQTIQGRGEKLFF. The CDR3 DNA sequence: TGTGCCAGCAGCCAGACGATCCAGGGTCGTGGAGAAAAACTGTTTTTT.